This is a list of T cell receptor beta chains from one sample in a study of blood T cell repertoires in COVID-19. Assay used: immunoSEQ multiplex PCR; TCRdb lists only in-frame clones, some missing. The top ten hold approximately 6.1% of the sample, which has roughly 220,000 clones, 85% to 90% seen once. Sequencing was carried out using peripheral blood. These receptors all stem from a man older than 75 with acute or convalescent COVID-19. CDR3s include the opening cysteine and the closing phenylalanine or tryptophan. Each record gives: J gene, V gene, clone size, CDR3 protein. Clone size is shown for a subset of rows, as once, few, many or a class of expanded clone.

J gene: TRBJ1-1
V gene: TRBV30
clone size: -
CDR3 protein: CAWSVRVWQNQGYSSAEAFF

J gene: TRBJ1-3
V gene: TRBV27
clone size: -
CDR3 protein: CASSLSWQGNTIYF

J gene: TRBJ2-6
V gene: TRBV18
clone size: -
CDR3 protein: CASSPEVSGANVLTF

J gene: TRBJ1-1
V gene: TRBV7-2
clone size: -
CDR3 protein: CASSLVTGQGNTEAFF

J gene: TRBJ1-1
V gene: TRBV7-2
clone size: -
CDR3 protein: CASSLQTLNTEAFF

J gene: TRBJ2-7
V gene: TRBV4-1
clone size: -
CDR3 protein: CASSQPPSSGRAYEQYF

J gene: TRBJ1-2
V gene: TRBV28
clone size: -
CDR3 protein: CASSFRGIFNYGYTF

J gene: TRBJ2-1
V gene: TRBV5-1
clone size: -
CDR3 protein: CASSLGLAGGARWGEQFF

J gene: TRBJ2-6
V gene: TRBV24-1
clone size: -
CDR3 protein: CATSDPLQGPSGANVLTF

J gene: TRBJ2-1
V gene: TRBV19
clone size: -
CDR3 protein: CASSYRGTYNEQFF

J gene: TRBJ2-7
V gene: TRBV28
clone size: -
CDR3 protein: CASSNPGLGIYEQYF

J gene: TRBJ1-2
V gene: TRBV5-6
clone size: -
CDR3 protein: CASSWGTGENTF

J gene: TRBJ2-1
V gene: TRBV9
clone size: once
CDR3 protein: CASSVGGTSGTGNEQFF

J gene: TRBJ1-5
V gene: TRBV24-1
clone size: -
CDR3 protein: CATSSTRQGHSNQPQHF

J gene: TRBJ2-2
V gene: TRBV27
clone size: -
CDR3 protein: CASSFGTGYVGTGELFF

J gene: TRBJ1-5
V gene: TRBV18
clone size: -
CDR3 protein: CASSPFGQSQHF

J gene: TRBJ2-1
V gene: TRBV19
clone size: -
CDR3 protein: CASSLDTRAVNEQFF

J gene: TRBJ1-5
V gene: TRBV2
clone size: once
CDR3 protein: CASSDYRDSQPQHF

J gene: TRBJ2-5
V gene: TRBV3-1/TRBV3-2
clone size: -
CDR3 protein: CASSLRTSIETQYF